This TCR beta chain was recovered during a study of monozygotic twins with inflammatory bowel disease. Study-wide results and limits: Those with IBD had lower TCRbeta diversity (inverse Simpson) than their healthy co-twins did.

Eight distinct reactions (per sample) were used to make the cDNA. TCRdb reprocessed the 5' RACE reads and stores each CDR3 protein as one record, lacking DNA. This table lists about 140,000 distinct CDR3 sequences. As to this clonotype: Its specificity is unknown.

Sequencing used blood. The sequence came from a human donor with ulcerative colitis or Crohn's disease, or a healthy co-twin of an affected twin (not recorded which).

The chain's CDR3 is CASSGDGSYGYTF. The chain uses TRBV5-1 and TRBJ1-2. This CDR3 has 13 amino acids. The germline V gene encodes CDR1 SGHRS and CDR2 YFSETQ.